The 7 T cell receptor beta chains below all came from one sample that was sequenced in a study of blood T cell repertoires in COVID-19. Clones were sequenced by immunoSEQ multiplex PCR, and TCRdb holds only the in-frame ones, with some missing. The sample consists of 200,000 or so clones, 83% of them appearing once. The material sequenced was PBMCs or T cells enriched from blood (not recorded which). The receptor set was obtained from a woman aged 50 to 60 who had been exposed to COVID-19.

The V call is TRBV7-9, the J call TRBJ1-1; D perhaps matches TRBD1 (6 bases). The CDR3 length is 16 residues. Germline V gives CDR1 SEHNR, CDR2 FQNEAQ (reference sequence). V gave up 5 bases and J gave up 0 bases, with 16 bases separating them. The CDR3 region has the DNA TGTGCCAGCAGCCAGTCGACAGGCCGGATGAACACTGAAGCTTTCTTT. Protein sequence: CASSQSTGRMNTEAFF.

V is TRBV24-1 and J is TRBJ2-2; 9 bases match TRBD1. J gave up 4 bases and V 1 base, and 6 bases lay outside the gene matches. CDR3 length: 17 residues. Germline CDR1 KGHDR, CDR2 SFDVKD. The DNA for the CDR3 is TGTGCCACCAGTGATTTAGGGACAGGGTCCGGCACCGGGGAGCTGTTTTTT. It encodes CATSDLGTGSGTGELFF.

A note on this clone: A much more abundant neighbour one base away suggests this may be a read error. The V and J genes are TRBV29-1 and TRBJ1-1; no clear D gene. The V and J ends lost 4 bases and 3 bases respectively, with 6 bases between them. This CDR3 spans 11 amino acids. The germline V gene encodes CDR1 SQVTM and CDR2 ANQGSEA. This chain's CDR3 is CSVVEHTEAFF. The CDR3 DNA is TGCAGCGTTGTGGAGCACACTGAAGCTTTCTTT.

The chain carries TRBV19 and TRBJ2-7, with 8 bases that match TRBD1. With V trimmed by 3 bases and J by 5 bases, 12 bases remained unmatched. Germline CDR1 LNHDA, CDR2 SQIVND (reference sequence). CDR3 length: 16 residues. The CDR3 sequence is CASSMYARTGLHEQYF. The CDR3 coding sequence is TGTGCCAGTAGTATGTATGCCAGGACAGGGCTCCACGAGCAGTACTTC.

The rearrangement links TRBV10-1 to TRBJ2-5, with D perhaps TRBD1 (6 bases). The V and J ends lost 4 bases and 3 bases respectively, with 15 bases between them. This CDR3 contains 15 residues. Germline values: CDR1 WNHNN, CDR2 SYGVQD (reference sequence). CDR3 protein: CASSGGTGLEETQYF. The CDR3 DNA sequence: TGCGCCAGCAGTGGGGGTACAGGGTTGGAAGAGACCCAGTACTTC.

This chain uses TRBV7-8 with TRBJ2-3, with TRBD2 as a possible D gene (6 bases). The V end lost 2 bases, the J end lost 0 bases, and 15 bases lay between the germline ends. Germline V gene lookup returns CDR1 SGHVS and CDR2 FQNEAQ. The CDR3 length is 17 residues. The CDR3 DNA reads as TGTGCCAGCAGCTTATTACGGCGGCGGGGTAGCACAGATACGCAGTATTTT. Protein product: CASSLLRRRGSTDTQYF.

This chain uses TRBV5-5 with TRBJ1-2; D is unclear. V dropped 1 base and J dropped 2 bases, with 9 bases sitting between them. The CDR3 consists of 14 residues. Germline V CDR1 and CDR2: SGHKS, YYEKEE (reference sequence). The CDR3 nucleotides are TGTGCCAGCAGCTTGATATTGACAAACTATGGCTACACCTTC. Translation gives CASSLILTNYGYTF.